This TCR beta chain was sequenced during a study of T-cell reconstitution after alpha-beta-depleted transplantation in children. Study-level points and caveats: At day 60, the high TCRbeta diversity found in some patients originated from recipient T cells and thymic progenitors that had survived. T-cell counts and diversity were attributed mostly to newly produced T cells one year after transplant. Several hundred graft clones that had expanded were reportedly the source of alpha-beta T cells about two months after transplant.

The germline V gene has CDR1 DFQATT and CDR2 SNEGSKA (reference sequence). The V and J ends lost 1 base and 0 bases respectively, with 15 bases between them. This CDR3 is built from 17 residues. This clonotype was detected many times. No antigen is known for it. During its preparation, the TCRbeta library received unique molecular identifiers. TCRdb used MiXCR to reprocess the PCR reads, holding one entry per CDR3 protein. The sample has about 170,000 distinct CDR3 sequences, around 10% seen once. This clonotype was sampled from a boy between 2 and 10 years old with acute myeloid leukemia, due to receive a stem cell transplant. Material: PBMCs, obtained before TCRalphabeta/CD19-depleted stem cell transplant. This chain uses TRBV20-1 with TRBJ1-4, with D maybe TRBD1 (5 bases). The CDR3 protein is CSARAWGRTTTNEKLFF. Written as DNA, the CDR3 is TGCAGTGCTAGAGCGTGGGGACGCACTACAACTAATGAAAAACTGTTTTTT.